This record looks at one T cell receptor beta chain sequence and its context. In the authors' methods: Amplification of reference gene primers was used by the study to estimate nucleated cell counts. Sequenced by immunoSEQ multiplex PCR; TCRdb stores in-frame clones only, minus some. D and trimming were read from the DNA, whereas the V and J calls and clone size are those reported in that table. The sample holds over 200,000 clones, over 75% seen once. The V gene's germline CDR1 is GTSNPN and CDR2 SVGIG (reference sequence). The CDR3 loop spans 17 amino acids. Trimming took off 4 bases at V and 1 base at J, with 20 bases between the two ends. The sample belongs to a study of blood T cell repertoires in COVID-19. As for the study in general: The study drew acute and convalescent COVID-19 samples from the United States, Italy and Spain. PBMCs, B-cell-depleted T cells, or T cells provided the cDNA or gDNA that made up the material.

This receptor was identified in a human donor in a cohort sampled during active COVID-19. The source material was peripheral blood. The chain recombines TRBV30 with TRBJ2-4, with a tentative D call TRBD2 (5 bases). The CDR3 sequence is CAWKEVLMGFAKNIQYF. Written as DNA, the CDR3 is TGTGCCTGGAAGGAGGTGTTGATGGGGTTCGCCAAAAACATTCAGTACTTC.